This is a list of T cell receptor beta chains from one sample in a study of blood T cell repertoires in COVID-19. TCRdb keeps only in-frame clones here, not all; method: immunoSEQ multiplex PCR. The sample contains about 120,000 clones, around nine tenths of which appear only once. The sequenced material came from peripheral blood. The source of these receptors is a human donor with acute or convalescent COVID-19. The donor label of this sample is uncertain. Each CDR3 is given with its conserved first and last residue. D genes are given only for firm matches. The size field is filled for only some rows; it gives once, few, many or a size class.

abundance: once
d_gene: TRBD2
v_gene: TRBV7-2
j_gene: TRBJ2-7
CDR3nt: TGTGCCAGCAGCTTAACTAGCGGGGACTCCTACGAGCAGTACTTC
CDR3aa: CASSLTSGDSYEQYF

abundance: NA
d_gene: TRBD1
v_gene: TRBV6-2/TRBV6-3
j_gene: TRBJ2-2
CDR3nt: TGTGCCAGCAGTTATTCCCCGGACAGGGCGGGCACCGGGGAGCTGTTTTTT
CDR3aa: CASSYSPDRAGTGELFF

abundance: NA
d_gene: TRBD1
v_gene: TRBV5-4
j_gene: TRBJ2-7
CDR3nt: TGTGCCAGCAGCTTCACAGGGGCCTACGAGCAGTACTTC
CDR3aa: CASSFTGAYEQYF

abundance: few
d_gene: NA
v_gene: TRBV11-3
j_gene: TRBJ2-7
CDR3nt: TGTGCCAGCAGCTTAGATTACCGAGGGGAGCAGTACTTC
CDR3aa: CASSLDYRGEQYF

abundance: NA
d_gene: NA
v_gene: TRBV2
j_gene: TRBJ1-6
CDR3nt: TGTGCCAGCAGTGAGTTGAGGAGAGGGAATTCACCCCTCCACTTT
CDR3aa: CASSELRRGNSPLHF

abundance: NA
d_gene: NA
v_gene: TRBV28
j_gene: TRBJ1-3
CDR3nt: TGTGCCAGCAGTAGACAGTGGGGCTCTGGAAACACCATATATTTT
CDR3aa: CASSRQWGSGNTIYF

abundance: NA
d_gene: TRBD1
v_gene: TRBV7-9
j_gene: TRBJ2-7
CDR3nt: TGTGCCAGCAGCACGACCGGGACAGGGGATTACGAGCAGTACTTC
CDR3aa: CASSTTGTGDYEQYF

abundance: NA
d_gene: NA
v_gene: TRBV28
j_gene: TRBJ1-1
CDR3nt: TGTGCCAGCAGAGACAGTACTGAAGCTTTCTTT
CDR3aa: CASRDSTEAFF

abundance: NA
d_gene: NA
v_gene: TRBV18
j_gene: TRBJ1-1
CDR3nt: TGTGCCAGCTCACCTGGGGCGGGAGAAGCTTTCTTT
CDR3aa: CASSPGAGEAFF

abundance: NA
d_gene: TRBD2
v_gene: TRBV5-1
j_gene: TRBJ2-7
CDR3nt: TGCGCCAGCAGCGCGGGCGGGGGGGTGTACGAGCAGTACTTC
CDR3aa: CASSAGGGVYEQYF

abundance: NA
d_gene: TRBD1
v_gene: TRBV27
j_gene: TRBJ1-2
CDR3nt: TGTGCCAGCACCGTACGCGGGACAGGGGGATTCTATGGCTACACCTTC
CDR3aa: CASTVRGTGGFYGYTF

abundance: NA
d_gene: TRBD2
v_gene: TRBV6-6
j_gene: TRBJ2-1
CDR3nt: TGTGCCAGCGGAGCGGGAGGGGTGGAGCAGTTCTTC
CDR3aa: CASGAGGVEQFF

abundance: once
d_gene: NA
v_gene: TRBV5-1
j_gene: TRBJ2-3
CDR3nt: TGCGCCAGCAGCTTGGCCCCGGGGGAGGTCACAGATACGCAGTATTTT
CDR3aa: CASSLAPGEVTDTQYF

abundance: NA
d_gene: TRBD2
v_gene: TRBV18
j_gene: TRBJ2-1
CDR3nt: TGTGCCAGCTCCCAGGGACTAGCGGGAGTAAATGAGCAGTTCTTC
CDR3aa: CASSQGLAGVNEQFF

abundance: once
d_gene: TRBD2
v_gene: TRBV19
j_gene: TRBJ2-1
CDR3nt: TGTGCCAGTAGTATTGGACTAGCGGGGGGGAATGAGCAGTTCTTC
CDR3aa: CASSIGLAGGNEQFF

abundance: NA
d_gene: TRBD1
v_gene: TRBV30
j_gene: TRBJ1-2
CDR3nt: TGTGCCTGGAGTGTGCTTGACAGGGGCAATGGCTACACCTTC
CDR3aa: CAWSVLDRGNGYTF

abundance: NA
d_gene: NA
v_gene: TRBV7-3
j_gene: TRBJ1-5
CDR3nt: TGTGCCAGCAGCCCCGACGGGAATCAGCCCCAGCATTTT
CDR3aa: CASSPDGNQPQHF

abundance: NA
d_gene: NA
v_gene: TRBV29-1
j_gene: TRBJ1-2
CDR3nt: TGCAGCGCAAGTCCGTACTCGAACTATGGCTACACCTTC
CDR3aa: CSASPYSNYGYTF

abundance: NA
d_gene: NA
v_gene: TRBV7-2
j_gene: TRBJ1-2
CDR3nt: TGTGCCAGCAGCTTAGATGCCAGATATGGCTACACCTTC
CDR3aa: CASSLDARYGYTF

abundance: once
d_gene: NA
v_gene: TRBV7-2
j_gene: TRBJ2-5
CDR3nt: TGTGCCAGCAGCTTAGATCCGGGAGAAGAGACCCAGTACTTC
CDR3aa: CASSLDPGEETQYF

abundance: NA
d_gene: TRBD1
v_gene: TRBV6-2/TRBV6-3
j_gene: TRBJ2-7
CDR3nt: TGTGCCAGCAGCGACGGGACAGCGAGCTCCTACGAGCAGTACTTC
CDR3aa: CASSDGTASSYEQYF

abundance: NA
d_gene: TRBD1
v_gene: TRBV19
j_gene: TRBJ1-1
CDR3nt: TGTGCCAGTAGTATGGGGGACAGGGGTAGCTCTGAAGCTTTCTTT
CDR3aa: CASSMGDRGSSEAFF

abundance: NA
d_gene: TRBD1
v_gene: TRBV5-1
j_gene: TRBJ1-5
CDR3nt: TGCGCCAGCAGCCCCGACAGGGGGGATCAGCCCCAGCATTTT
CDR3aa: CASSPDRGDQPQHF

abundance: NA
d_gene: NA
v_gene: TRBV7-2
j_gene: TRBJ2-5
CDR3nt: TGTGCCAGCAGCCCGATCAGTTTGCAGACCCAGTACTTC
CDR3aa: CASSPISLQTQYF

abundance: NA
d_gene: NA
v_gene: TRBV19
j_gene: TRBJ1-6
CDR3nt: TGTGCCAGTAGTATAGATTGGTCCGGCCGCGGGAATTCACCCCTCCACTTT
CDR3aa: CASSIDWSGRGNSPLHF

abundance: NA
d_gene: TRBD2
v_gene: TRBV7-2
j_gene: TRBJ2-3
CDR3nt: TGTGCCAGCAGCTTAGGAGGCGGGAGAACAGATACGCAGTATTTT
CDR3aa: CASSLGGGRTDTQYF

abundance: NA
d_gene: NA
v_gene: TRBV9
j_gene: TRBJ2-1
CDR3nt: TGTGCCAGCAGTAAAAGCCCCACCAATGAGCAGTTCTTC
CDR3aa: CASSKSPTNEQFF

abundance: NA
d_gene: TRBD2
v_gene: TRBV3-1/TRBV3-2
j_gene: TRBJ2-7
CDR3nt: TGTGCCAGCAGCCAATTAGCGGGAGGAATTTACGAGCAGTACTTC
CDR3aa: CASSQLAGGIYEQYF

abundance: NA
d_gene: TRBD1
v_gene: TRBV18
j_gene: TRBJ1-5
CDR3nt: TGTGCCAGCTCACGATGGACAGGGCCGGGCAATCAGCCCCAGCATTTT
CDR3aa: CASSRWTGPGNQPQHF

abundance: NA
d_gene: TRBD1
v_gene: TRBV5-4
j_gene: TRBJ2-3
CDR3nt: TGTGCCAGCAGCTTTCGACAGGGTGGAGATACGCAGTATTTT
CDR3aa: CASSFRQGGDTQYF

abundance: NA
d_gene: NA
v_gene: TRBV29-1
j_gene: TRBJ1-1
CDR3nt: TGCAGCGGTGGGCCAGATCCTGAAGCTTTCTTT
CDR3aa: CSGGPDPEAFF

abundance: NA
d_gene: NA
v_gene: TRBV7-3
j_gene: TRBJ2-3
CDR3nt: TGTGCCAGCAGCTTTGGGGGGTCCCCCACAGATACGCAGTATTTT
CDR3aa: CASSFGGSPTDTQYF

abundance: NA
d_gene: TRBD1
v_gene: TRBV3-1/TRBV3-2
j_gene: TRBJ2-2
CDR3nt: TGTGCCAGCAGCCTGGACAGGGCGGGTACCGGGGAGCTGTTTTTT
CDR3aa: CASSLDRAGTGELFF

abundance: NA
d_gene: NA
v_gene: TRBV30
j_gene: TRBJ2-3
CDR3nt: TGTGCCTGGAGCCAGGGCAACACAGATACGCAGTATTTT
CDR3aa: CAWSQGNTDTQYF

abundance: NA
d_gene: NA
v_gene: TRBV10-3
j_gene: TRBJ2-1
CDR3nt: TGTGCCATTTCCCTCTCTGCTTCAGGCACTAATGAGCAGTTCTTC
CDR3aa: CAISLSASGTNEQFF

abundance: NA
d_gene: TRBD1
v_gene: TRBV7-2
j_gene: TRBJ2-5
CDR3nt: TGTGCCAGCGGGACAGAGCAAGAGACCCAGTACTTC
CDR3aa: CASGTEQETQYF

abundance: NA
d_gene: TRBD2
v_gene: TRBV13
j_gene: TRBJ2-1
CDR3nt: TGTGCCAGCAGCTTAGTCATTAGCGGGACATGGGACAATGAGCAGTTCTTC
CDR3aa: CASSLVISGTWDNEQFF

abundance: NA
d_gene: NA
v_gene: TRBV7-9
j_gene: TRBJ2-1
CDR3nt: TGTGCCAGCAGCTTAGAAGCCGGGGGTGAGCAGTTCTTC
CDR3aa: CASSLEAGGEQFF

abundance: NA
d_gene: NA
v_gene: TRBV5-8
j_gene: TRBJ1-3
CDR3nt: TGTGCCAGCAGCTTGTTACAGTCTGGAAACACCATATATTTT
CDR3aa: CASSLLQSGNTIYF

abundance: NA
d_gene: NA
v_gene: TRBV6-2/TRBV6-3
j_gene: TRBJ2-7
CDR3nt: TGTGCCAGCAGTTCCCCCAGTTTGGTAGGAGGGAGCTACGAGCAGTACTTC
CDR3aa: CASSSPSLVGGSYEQYF